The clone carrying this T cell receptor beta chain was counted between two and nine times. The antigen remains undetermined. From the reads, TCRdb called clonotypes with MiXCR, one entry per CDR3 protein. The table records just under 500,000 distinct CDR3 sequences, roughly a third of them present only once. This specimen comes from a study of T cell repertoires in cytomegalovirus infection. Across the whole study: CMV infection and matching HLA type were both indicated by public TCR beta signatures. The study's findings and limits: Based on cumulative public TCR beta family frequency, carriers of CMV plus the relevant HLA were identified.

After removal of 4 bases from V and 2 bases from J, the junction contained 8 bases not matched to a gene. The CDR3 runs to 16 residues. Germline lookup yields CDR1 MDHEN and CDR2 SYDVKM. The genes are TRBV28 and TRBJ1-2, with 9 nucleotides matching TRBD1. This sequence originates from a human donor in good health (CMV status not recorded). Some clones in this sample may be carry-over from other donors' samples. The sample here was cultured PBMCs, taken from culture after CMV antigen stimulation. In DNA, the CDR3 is TGTGCCAGCAGTTCCGGGACAGGGTGGGGAAACTATGGCTACACCTTC. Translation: CASSSGTGWGNYGYTF.